The clone carrying this T cell receptor beta chain was observed many times. The time point was: blood at routine non-recurrence follow-up after resection. TCRdb reprocessed the 5' RACE reads via MiXCR and lists one record per CDR3 protein. The sample holds roughly 72,000 distinct CDR3 sequences, roughly 9% seen once. The data were taken from a study of spatial heterogeneity in lung cancer. Material: PBMCs, obtained at follow-up. The receptor comes from a female donor with early-stage non-small cell lung cancer.

In nucleotides, the CDR3 is TGCAGTGCTAGAGTGGGGGCCCGGGAGCTGTTTTTT. It translates to CSARVGARELFF. V and J are TRBV20-1 and TRBJ2-2; perhaps TRBD1 as D (6 bases). The CDR3 is 12 amino acids. Germline V gives CDR1 DFQATT, CDR2 SNEGSKA (reference sequence). Trimming left V 1 base short and J 9 bases short, with 9 bases between.